This T cell receptor (beta chain) originates from a study of T-cell memory formation after mild COVID-19. In germline, CDR1 is LGHNA, CDR2 YNFKEQ. The CDR3 totals 15 residues. The ends were cut back, 0 bases at V and 1 base at J, with 9 bases in the middle. TCRdb itself ran the 5' RACE reads through MiXCR, one entry per CDR3 protein. Here the sample spans roughly 130,000 distinct CDR3 sequences, about a sixth being singletons. Sequencing used PBMCs or a T cell subset sorted from them (not recorded which). The sequence was obtained from a man between 18 and 35 years old who had mild COVID-19 (a few samples of this study predate the infection). Cell type and time point are not known. V usage is TRBV4-2 and J usage is TRBJ1-1; no reliable D call. The CDR3 loop reads CASSQEGGWNTEAFF. Written as DNA, the CDR3 is TGTGCCAGCAGCCAAGAAGGCGGGTGGAACACTGAAGCTTTCTTT.